This TCR beta chain appears in the sequencing data of a study of blood T cells in healthy people across ages. Findings and limits, study-wide: Estimates based on one million T cells were treated as lower bounds.

This clonotype was observed a handful of times. Its antigen is unknown. Alongside a J-beta primer mix, a sample-barcoded 5' primer served in a second PCR lasting about 7 to 12 cycles. Each CDR3 protein gets one entry after TCRdb re-called the 5' RACE reads with MiXCR. The sample lists roughly 1.4 million distinct CDR3 sequences; approximately 60% were seen once. Those donating, healthy Caucasian individuals from Russia, were aged roughly 6 to 90. Sequenced sample: blood. The TCR comes from a man aged 18 to 30 in good health.

The CDR3 DNA reads as TGCAGCGTTGAAGATCGGGGGTCCTATGGCTACACCTTC. Its translation is CSVEDRGSYGYTF. This rearrangement joins TRBV29-1 to TRBJ1-2; TRBD1 might be the D (5 bases). CDR3 length equals 13 residues. Germline CDR1 and CDR2: SQVTM and ANQGSEA. Between the trimmed V and J ends, which lost 0 bases and 4 bases, there was a span of 9 bases.